These 25 T cell receptor beta chains originate from one sample sequenced in a study of OX40 agonist ivuxolimab in advanced cancers. Assay: immunoSEQ multiplex PCR; the TCRdb copy retains only in-frame clones and omits some. The repertoire has around 60,000 clones, roughly 84% of them found once; the top ten carry about 2.1%. The starting material was CD4+ or CD8+ T cells sorted from blood, obtained in a trial of the OX40 agonist ivuxolimab. The receptors originated from an adult with an advanced solid tumor such as melanoma, head and neck, liver or kidney cancer.

The chain uses TRBV5-6 and TRBJ2-1; 7 bases match TRBD1. Trimming at V came to 0 bases and at J to 8 bases, leaving 11 bases not matched to a gene. The CDR3 sequence is 16 residues long. The germline V gene encodes CDR1 SGHDT and CDR2 YYEEEE. The CDR3 sequence is CASSLAGQARPHEQFF. The DNA for the CDR3 is TGTGCCAGCAGCTTGGCAGGACAGGCCCGTCCTCATGAGCAGTTCTTC.

The rearrangement joins TRBV15 to TRBJ2-7, with TRBD2 identical over 11 bases. The V and J ends lost 4 bases and 1 base, in that order; junction bases with no gene match: 3. This CDR3 has 15 amino acids. Germline assignment: CDR1 LNHNV and CDR2 YYDKDF (reference sequence). The CDR3 DNA sequence: TGTGCCACCAGCATGGGGACTAGCGGTTCCTACGAGCAGTACTTC. This codes for CATSMGTSGSYEQYF.

The chain joins TRBV5-1 to TRBJ2-2; D is undetermined. Germline V gene data show CDR1 as SGHRS and CDR2 as YFSETQ. CDR3 size: 13 residues. V was clipped by 4 bases and J by 2 bases, with 6 bases between them. CDR3 DNA: TGCGCCAGCAGCAACTCTAACACCGGGGAGCTGTTTTTT. This translates into CASSNSNTGELFF.

The gene calls are TRBV28 and TRBJ2-5; D tentatively fits TRBD1 or TRBD2 (5 bases each). V gave up 2 bases and J gave up 13 bases, with 14 bases separating them. Per germline, CDR1 MDHEN and CDR2 SYDVKM. The CDR3 is made up of 12 amino acids. The CDR3 spells CASSLNGGPPYF. The CDR3, as DNA: TGTGCCAGCAGTTTAAATGGGGGTCCGCCGTACTTC.

The rearrangement links TRBV28 to TRBJ1-4, with D tentatively TRBD1 (5 bases). The germline V and J ends were trimmed by 4 bases and 5 bases, with 11 bases remaining between them. The CDR3 length is 14 residues. CDR1 and CDR2 (germline): MDHEN, SYDVKM. Here the CDR3 reads CASSSGGGNEKLFF. The CDR3 DNA sequence: TGTGCCAGCAGTTCCGGGGGAGGAAATGAAAAACTGTTTTTT.

The chain recombines TRBV7-9 with TRBJ2-7; TRBD2 is a possible D gene (5 bases). Looked up from germline, CDR1 is SEHNR and CDR2 is FQNEAQ (reference sequence). The CDR3 totals 14 residues. Trimming left V 5 bases short and J 0 bases short, with 11 bases between. The CDR3 loop reads CASSPRTFSYEQYF. As DNA, the CDR3 is TGTGCCAGCAGCCCGAGGACTTTCTCCTACGAGCAGTACTTC.

The V call is TRBV5-1, the J call TRBJ2-1; 8 bases align to TRBD2. CDR3 length: 16 residues. V lost 4 bases, J lost 3 bases, and 9 bases stayed unmatched. Germline CDR1 SGHRS, CDR2 YFSETQ. CDR3 in amino acids: CASSPGGGAGYNEQFF. In DNA form, the CDR3 reads TGCGCCAGCAGCCCCGGGGGGGGTGCTGGCTACAATGAGCAGTTCTTC.

Here the CDR3 DNA reads TGTGCCAGCAGCTATCCACAGGGGATGAACACTGAAGCTTTCTTT. It encodes CASSYPQGMNTEAFF. V usage is TRBV7-9 and J usage is TRBJ1-1; 7 nucleotides align to TRBD1. V dropped 4 bases and J dropped 0; count of bases not matched to a gene: 5. Germline CDR1 reads SEHNR; CDR2 reads FQNEAQ (reference sequence). CDR3 length: 15 residues.

This clone showed up just a few times. The rearrangement joins TRBV5-8 to TRBJ2-3; no reliable D call. CDR3 length equals 15 residues. V was cut by 2 bases and J by 1 base, with 11 bases left in between. Germline V CDR1 and CDR2: SGHTS, YDEGEE. CDR3 in amino acids: CASSFEEWGTDTQYF. The CDR3 DNA follows: TGTGCCAGCAGCTTTGAGGAGTGGGGCACAGATACGCAGTATTTT.

This rearrangement joins TRBV5-4 to TRBJ1-5; D not certain. CDR1 is SGHNT, CDR2 YYREEE, per germline (reference sequence). This CDR3 is built from 13 residues. V shed 4 bases and J shed 2 bases, with 7 bases lying between them. The CDR3 loop is CASSQQGNQPQHF. The CDR3 coding sequence is TGTGCCAGCAGCCAGCAGGGCAATCAGCCCCAGCATTTT.

Only one count was recorded for this clone. In DNA form, the CDR3 reads TGTGCCAGCAGCTTAAGTCGAAATTCCCGCGAGCAGTACTTC. It specifies CASSLSRNSREQYF. This rearrangement joins TRBV5-8 to TRBJ2-7; D ambiguous. V lost 2 bases and J 6 bases, leaving 15 bases between the germline ends. CDR1 is SGHTS, CDR2 YDEGEE, per germline. The CDR3 sequence is 14 residues long.

The CDR3 is CASSQARNQPQHF. The CDR3 nucleotides read TGCGCCAGCAGCCAAGCCCGCAATCAGCCCCAGCATTTT. This rearrangement joins TRBV4-3 to TRBJ1-5; D is unclear. Germline assignment: CDR1 LGHNA and CDR2 YSLEER. Trimming took off 1 base at V and 2 bases at J, with 3 bases between the two ends. CDR3 length: 13 amino acids.

This clone is a singleton in its sample. The V and J genes are TRBV10-3 and TRBJ2-7, with D tentatively TRBD1 or TRBD2 (5 bases each). Between the trimmed V and J ends, which lost 3 bases and 7 bases, there was a span of 16 bases. The germline V gene encodes CDR1 ENHRY and CDR2 SYGVKD. This CDR3 has 14 amino acids. CDR3 DNA: TGTGCCATCAGTGACGGGGCCGCCCCGTGGGAGCAGTACTTC. Translation: CAISDGAAPWEQYF.

This chain uses TRBV4-1 with TRBJ1-2; 7 bases agree with TRBD1. This CDR3 contains 13 residues. Per the germline V gene, CDR1 is MGHRA and CDR2 is YSYEKL. Trimming took 4 bases from V and 4 from J; bases not matched to a gene: 3. The CDR3 coding sequence is TGCGCCAGCAGCCCCAGGGGGGGCTATGGCTACACCTTC. As protein: CASSPRGGYGYTF.

The chain links TRBV19 to TRBJ2-3, with a tentative D call TRBD1 (6 bases). This CDR3 has 13 residues. The ends were cut back, 8 bases at V and 6 bases at J, with 15 bases in the middle. In germline, CDR1 is LNHDA, CDR2 SQIVND (reference sequence). The CDR3 region is CASSTGQLDTQYF. The CDR3 DNA reads TGTGCCAGTTCTACCGGACAGTTGGATACGCAGTATTTT.

This clone has a single count. The V and J genes are TRBV29-1 and TRBJ2-5; D is ambiguous. The CDR3 has 15 amino acids. In germline, CDR1 is SQVTM, CDR2 ANQGSEA. V shed 0 bases and J shed 5 bases, with 16 bases lying between them. This CDR3 reads CSVEDQSGRWETQYF. The CDR3 region has the DNA TGCAGCGTTGAAGATCAGTCGGGCCGGTGGGAGACCCAGTACTTC. Together with reference TRBV29-1 and TRBJ2-5, the CDR3 gives the full variable domain: SAVISQKPSRDICQRGTSLTIQCQVDSQVTMMFWYRQQPGQSLTLIATANQGSEATYESGFVIDKFPISRPNLTFSTLTVSNMSPEDSSIYLCSVEDQSGRWETQYFGPGTRLLVL.

The rearrangement uses TRBV18 and TRBJ1-3; D perhaps matches TRBD1 (5 bases). From germline, CDR1 is KGHSH and CDR2 LQKENI. The CDR3 is 14 amino acids. Trimming removed 2 bases at V and 7 bases at J, with 12 bases between. The CDR3 bases are TGTGCCAGCTCACCAGGGCTCGGGGCCAACACCATATATTTT. Protein product: CASSPGLGANTIYF.

V and J are TRBV18 and TRBJ2-2; 10 bases map to TRBD1. CDR3 length: 15 residues. CDR1 KGHSH and CDR2 LQKENI come from the germline V gene. V shed 3 bases and J 5 bases; nucleotides not matched to a gene: 3. Here the CDR3 reads CASSPDRGDTGELFF. In DNA form, the CDR3 reads TGTGCCAGCTCACCGGACAGGGGGGATACCGGGGAGCTGTTTTTT.

This sequence joins TRBV6-1 and TRBJ2-3; 8 bases are a match to TRBD2. V gave up 3 bases and J gave up 0 bases; unmatched junction bases: 2. There are 15 residues in the CDR3. Germline V CDR1 and CDR2: MNHNS, SASEGT. The CDR3 DNA reads TGTGCCAGCAGTGATAGCGGGACTAGCACAGATACGCAGTATTTT. This translates into CASSDSGTSTDTQYF.

The chain couples TRBV7-3 to TRBJ2-3; 7 nucleotides agree with TRBD2. This CDR3 region has 16 residues. The V gene's germline CDR1 is SGHTA and CDR2 FQGTGA. The V and J ends lost 9 bases and 4 bases, in that order; junction bases with no gene match: 16. CDR3 loop: CASSGVAGVGADTQYF. DNA for the CDR3: TGTGCCAGTTCCGGGGTGGCGGGAGTAGGAGCAGATACGCAGTATTTT.

The chain has TRBV2 and TRBJ1-2; possibly TRBD1 for D (6 bases). The CDR3 sequence is 13 residues long. Germline V gives CDR1 SNHLY, CDR2 FYNNEI. The V end was cut by 7 bases, the J end by 2 bases, with 11 bases between. CDR3 region: CASKRGQNYGYTF. The CDR3 DNA is TGTGCCAGCAAACGAGGACAGAACTATGGCTACACCTTC.

This sequence joins TRBV7-2 and TRBJ1-2, with TRBD1 matching over 7 bases. J gave up 6 bases and V 0 bases, and 10 bases lay outside the gene matches. The V gene's germline CDR1 is SGHTA and CDR2 FQGNSA. The CDR3 consists of 16 residues. The CDR3 DNA follows: TGTGCCAGCAGCTTAGCGGCCCTCGACAGGGAGAATGGCTACACCTTC. It codes for CASSLAALDRENGYTF.

This chain uses TRBV2 with TRBJ1-4; the match to TRBD1 covers 8 bases. The V gene end was trimmed by 4 bases and the J gene end by 6 bases; junction bases not matched to a gene: 4. The germline CDR1 and CDR2 sequences are SNHLY and FYNNEI. This CDR3 has 14 residues. CDR3 bases: TGTGCCAGCAGTGCCAACAGGGGGGATGAAAAACTGTTTTTT. This gives the protein CASSANRGDEKLFF.

The chain is built from TRBV28 and TRBJ2-1, with 8 positions matching TRBD2. This CDR3 spans 15 amino acids. V lost 10 bases to trimming and J lost 8 bases; unmatched junction nucleotides: 16. CDR1 is MDHEN, CDR2 SYDVKM, per germline. The CDR3 protein is CATNLGGLVSDEQFF. The CDR3 nucleotides are TGTGCCACCAACCTGGGGGGACTAGTCTCAGATGAGCAGTTCTTC.

This chain connects TRBV4-1 to TRBJ1-6, with TRBD1 matching 7 bases. Germline CDR1 reads MGHRA; CDR2 reads YSYEKL. The CDR3 contains 15 residues. V shed 4 bases, J shed 7 bases, and the junction held 7 bases outside the gene matches. CDR3 protein: CASSRSGGPNSPLHF. The CDR3 nucleotides are TGCGCCAGCAGCCGATCAGGGGGACCCAATTCACCCCTCCACTTT.